The clone carrying this T cell receptor (beta chain) has ten or more counts. Through Arm-PCR of CDR3 regions and iRepertoire HTBI primers, TCR beta libraries were built. TCRdb re-called the multiplex PCR reads with MiXCR, one entry per CDR3 protein. The profile shows about half a million distinct CDR3 sequences, about 12% of them singletons. This specimen comes from a study of regulatory T cells in long-lasting Graves disease. The time point denotes: newly diagnosed GD, antithyroid drugs for less than 3 months. Construction of the TCR library relied on RNA isolated from PBMCs. V was cut by 4 bases and J by 5 bases, with 18 bases left in between. Germline assignment: CDR1 MNHEY and CDR2 SMNVEV (reference sequence). The CDR3 has 15 residues. The sample was also linked to a second study, of T cells in Graves' hyperthyroidism and ophthalmopathy.

This chain uses TRBV27 with TRBJ2-7; D is possibly TRBD2 (6 bases). This TCR was sampled from a woman in her thirties with Graves disease. This material consisted of peripheral blood mononuclear cells (PBMCs), taken at new diagnosis, from a patient treated with antithyroid drugs. The CDR3 here is CASSYWGVGVNEQYF. The CDR3 DNA follows: TGTGCCAGCAGTTATTGGGGGGTAGGTGTCAACGAGCAGTACTTC.